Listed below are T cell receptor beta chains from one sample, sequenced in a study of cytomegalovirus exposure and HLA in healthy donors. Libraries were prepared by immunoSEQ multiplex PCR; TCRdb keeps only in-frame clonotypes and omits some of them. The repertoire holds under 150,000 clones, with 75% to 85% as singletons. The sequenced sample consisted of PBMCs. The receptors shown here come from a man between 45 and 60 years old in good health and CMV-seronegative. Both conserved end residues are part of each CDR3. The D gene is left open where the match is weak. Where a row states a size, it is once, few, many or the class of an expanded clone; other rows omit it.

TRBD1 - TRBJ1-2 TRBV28 TGTGCCAGCAGTTTATTGACAGGGGGACTCCTAGGCTACACCTTC CASSLLTGGLLGYTF
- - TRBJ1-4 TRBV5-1 TGCGCCAGCAGCATACAGCCAACTAATGAAAAACTGTTTTTT CASSIQPTNEKLFF
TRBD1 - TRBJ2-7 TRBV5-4 TGTGCCAGCAGCTTGGGCCAGGGGGAATCCTACGAGCAGTACTTC CASSLGQGESYEQYF
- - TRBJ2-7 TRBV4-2 TGTGCCAGCAGCCAGGAACCATCAGGCGGGGTTGGCGAGCAGTACTTC CASSQEPSGGVGEQYF
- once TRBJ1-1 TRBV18 TGTGCCAGCTCACCGCCTGGACAGTGGAACACTGAAGCTTTCTTT CASSPPGQWNTEAFF
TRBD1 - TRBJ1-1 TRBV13 TGTGCCAGCAGCAATACCGCAGGGGGCTTGTACACTGAAGCTTTCTTT CASSNTAGGLYTEAFF
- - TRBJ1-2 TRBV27 TGTGCCAGCAGTCCTATGGCGGTTAACTATGGCTACACCTTC CASSPMAVNYGYTF
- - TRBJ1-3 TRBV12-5 TGTGCTAGTGGTTTGTTTCCCCACAGGCGAAGGACTGGAAACACCATATATTTT CASGLFPHRRRTGNTIYF
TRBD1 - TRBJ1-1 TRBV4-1 TGCGCCAGCAGCCAAGACGGACAGGCTGAAGCTTTCTTT CASSQDGQAEAFF
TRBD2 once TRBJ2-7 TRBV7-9 TGTGCCAGCAGCTCGACGCGTCTGACAGCGGGGGCCCCCTACGAGCAGTACTTC CASSSTRLTAGAPYEQYF
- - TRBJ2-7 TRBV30 TGTGCCTGGAGTCCCGGGTACGAGCAGTACTTC CAWSPGYEQYF
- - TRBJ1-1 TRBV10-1 TGCGCCAGCAGCAACGGTGACACTGAAGCTTTCTTT CASSNGDTEAFF
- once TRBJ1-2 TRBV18 TGTGCCAGCTCACCGCAACCGGGACATTACTATGGCTACACCTTC CASSPQPGHYYGYTF
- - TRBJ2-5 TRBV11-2 TGTGCCAGCAGCTTAGGCGTGGTCCAAGAGACCCAGTACTTC CASSLGVVQETQYF
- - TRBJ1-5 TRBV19 TGTGCCAGTAGCCAAATGGGGCAGAATAGCAATCAGCCCCAGCATTTT CASSQMGQNSNQPQHF
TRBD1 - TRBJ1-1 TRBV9 TGTGCCAGCAGCCCACGGCCGGGACAGGTTTTCACTGAAGCTTTCTTT CASSPRPGQVFTEAFF
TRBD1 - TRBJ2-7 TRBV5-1 TGCGCCAGCAGCTTGGGTACAGGGGGGTACGAGCAGTACTTC CASSLGTGGYEQYF
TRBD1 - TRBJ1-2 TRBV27 TGTGCCAGCGGGGCCCTGACAGGGGTCTATGGCTACACCTTC CASGALTGVYGYTF
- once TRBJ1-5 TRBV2 TGTGCCAGCAGTGAATCCAGTAGGGGTCAGCCCCAGCATTTT CASSESSRGQPQHF
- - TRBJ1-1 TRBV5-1 TGCGCCAGCAGCTCCGGCGAGGTAGTACGAGAAGCTTTCTTT CASSSGEVVREAFF
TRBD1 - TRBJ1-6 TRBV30 TGTGCCTTGGACAGGGCTGGTTCACCCCTCCACTTT CALDRAGSPLHF
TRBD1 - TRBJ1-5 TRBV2 TGTGCCACCCAGGACAGGGGAATAGAGGGCAATCAGCCCCAGCATTTT CATQDRGIEGNQPQHF
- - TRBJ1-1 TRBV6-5 TGTGCCAGCAGAGATCCCGGGTTGAACACTGAAGCTTTCTTT CASRDPGLNTEAFF
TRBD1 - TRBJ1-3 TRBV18 TGTGCCAGCTCACTCTCAGGGGGCTCCTCTGGAAACACCATATATTTT CASSLSGGSSGNTIYF
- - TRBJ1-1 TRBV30 TGTGCCTGGAACAGGGCTGTCACTGAAGCTTTCTTT CAWNRAVTEAFF
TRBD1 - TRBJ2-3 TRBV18 TGTGCCAGCTCACCTCCGGGACAGAGCACAGATACGCAGTATTTT CASSPPGQSTDTQYF
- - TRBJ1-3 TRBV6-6 TGTGCCAGCGGAGGGACGTACTTCTCTGGAAACACCATATATTTT CASGGTYFSGNTIYF
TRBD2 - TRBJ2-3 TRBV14 TGTGCCAGCAGCCGAGGGACTAGCGGCACAGATACGCAGTATTTT CASSRGTSGTDTQYF
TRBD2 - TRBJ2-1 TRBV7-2 TGTGCCAGCAGCCTCTTTGGGACTAGCGGGGACAATGAGCAGTTCTTC CASSLFGTSGDNEQFF
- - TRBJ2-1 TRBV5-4 TGTGCCAGCAGCTTGGATCAGGGAAGCTCCTACAATGAGCAGTTCTTC CASSLDQGSSYNEQFF
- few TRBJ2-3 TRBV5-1 TGCGCCAGCAGCTTGCTTCAGCGGGCAGATACGCAGTATTTT CASSLLQRADTQYF
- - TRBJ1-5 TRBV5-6 TGTGCCAGCAGCCGGGGGACTAGCAATCAGCCCCAGCATTTT CASSRGTSNQPQHF
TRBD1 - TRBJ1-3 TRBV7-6 TGTGCCAGCAGCTTAGGCGGGACAGCATCTGGAAACACCATATATTTT CASSLGGTASGNTIYF